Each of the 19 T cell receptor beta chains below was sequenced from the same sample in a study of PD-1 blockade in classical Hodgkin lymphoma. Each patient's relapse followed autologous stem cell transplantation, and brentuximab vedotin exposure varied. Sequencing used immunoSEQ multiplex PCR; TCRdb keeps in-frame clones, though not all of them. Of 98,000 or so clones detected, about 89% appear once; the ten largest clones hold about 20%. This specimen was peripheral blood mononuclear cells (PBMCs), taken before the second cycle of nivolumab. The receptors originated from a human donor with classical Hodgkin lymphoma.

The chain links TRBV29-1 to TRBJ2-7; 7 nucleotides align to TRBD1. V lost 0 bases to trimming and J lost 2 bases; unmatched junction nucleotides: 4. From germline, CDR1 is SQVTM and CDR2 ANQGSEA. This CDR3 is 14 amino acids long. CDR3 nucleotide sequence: TGCAGCGTTGAAGAACAGGGGAAGCCCTACGAGCAGTACTTC. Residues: CSVEEQGKPYEQYF.

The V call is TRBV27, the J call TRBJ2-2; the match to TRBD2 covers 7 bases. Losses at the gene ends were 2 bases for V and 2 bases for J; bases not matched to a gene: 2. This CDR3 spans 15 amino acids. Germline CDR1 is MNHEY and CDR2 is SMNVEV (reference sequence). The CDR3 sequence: CASSLRDYNTGELFF. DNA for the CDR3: TGTGCCAGCAGTTTAAGGGACTACAACACCGGGGAGCTGTTTTTT.

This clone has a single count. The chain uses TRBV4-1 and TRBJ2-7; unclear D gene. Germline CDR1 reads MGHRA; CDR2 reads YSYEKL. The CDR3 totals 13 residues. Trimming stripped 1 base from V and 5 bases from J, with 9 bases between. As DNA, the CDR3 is TGCGCCAGCAGCCAAGGGGCTGCCGACGAGCAGTACTTC. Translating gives CASSQGAADEQYF.

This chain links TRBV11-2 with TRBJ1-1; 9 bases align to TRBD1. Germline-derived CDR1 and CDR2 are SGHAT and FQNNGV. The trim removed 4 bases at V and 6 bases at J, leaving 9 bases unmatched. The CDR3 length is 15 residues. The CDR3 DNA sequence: TGTGCCAGCAGCTATACAGGGGGCCGAGAGGCTGAAGCTTTCTTT. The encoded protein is CASSYTGGREAEAFF.

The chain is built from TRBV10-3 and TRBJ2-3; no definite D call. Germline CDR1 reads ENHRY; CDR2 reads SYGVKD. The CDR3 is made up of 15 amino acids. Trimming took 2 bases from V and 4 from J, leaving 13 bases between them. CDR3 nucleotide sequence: TGTGCCATCAGTGAGGGGGTTCGGCCCGCAGATACGCAGTATTTT. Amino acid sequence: CAISEGVRPADTQYF.

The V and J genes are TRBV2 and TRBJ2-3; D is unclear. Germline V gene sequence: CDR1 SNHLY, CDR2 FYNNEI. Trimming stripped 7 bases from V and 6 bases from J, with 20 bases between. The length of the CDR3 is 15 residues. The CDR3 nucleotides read TGTGCCAGCACCTCCCGTGAAGCGCGGATGGATACGCAGTATTTT. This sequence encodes CASTSREARMDTQYF. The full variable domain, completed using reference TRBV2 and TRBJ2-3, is EPEVTQTPSHQVTQMGQEVILRCVPISNHLYFYWYRQILGQKVEFLVSFYNNEISEKSEIFDDQFSVERPDGSNFTLKIRSTKLEDSAMYFCASTSREARMDTQYFGPGTRLTVL.

The CDR3, as DNA: TGTGCCAGTAGTATCGCCAGGGGTGAGACTGAAGCTTTCTTT. It yields the protein CASSIARGETEAFF. This chain uses TRBV19 with TRBJ1-1; the D gene is possibly TRBD1 (6 bases). This CDR3 is 14 amino acids long. Germline V CDR1 and CDR2: LNHDA, SQIVND (reference sequence). The V end was cut by 3 bases, the J end by 5 bases, with 13 bases between.

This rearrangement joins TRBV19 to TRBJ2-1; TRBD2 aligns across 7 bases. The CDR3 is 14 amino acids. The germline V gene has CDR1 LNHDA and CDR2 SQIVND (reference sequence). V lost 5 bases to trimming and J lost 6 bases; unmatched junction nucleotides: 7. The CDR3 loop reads CASSRLADSNEQFF. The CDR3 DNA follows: TGTGCCAGTAGTCGACTAGCAGATAGCAATGAGCAGTTCTTC.

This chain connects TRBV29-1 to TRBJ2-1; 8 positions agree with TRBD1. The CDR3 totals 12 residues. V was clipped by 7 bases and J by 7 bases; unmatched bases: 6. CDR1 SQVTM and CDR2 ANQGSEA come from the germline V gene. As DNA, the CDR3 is TGCAGCGACGCCAGACAGGGGAATGAGCAGTTCTTC. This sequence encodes CSDARQGNEQFF.

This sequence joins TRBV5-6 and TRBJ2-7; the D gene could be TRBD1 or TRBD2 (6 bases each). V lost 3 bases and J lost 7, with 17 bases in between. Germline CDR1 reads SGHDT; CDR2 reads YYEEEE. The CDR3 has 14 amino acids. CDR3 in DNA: TGTGCCAGCAGCTGGGGGGCCGGACGGGGAGAGCAGTACTTC. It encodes CASSWGAGRGEQYF.

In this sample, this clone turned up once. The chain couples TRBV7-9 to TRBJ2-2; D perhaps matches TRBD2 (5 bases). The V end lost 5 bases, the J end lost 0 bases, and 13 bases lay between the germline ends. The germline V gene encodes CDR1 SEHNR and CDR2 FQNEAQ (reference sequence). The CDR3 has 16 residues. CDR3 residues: CASSGGGNANTGELFF. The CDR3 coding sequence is TGTGCCAGCAGCGGAGGCGGTAATGCGAACACCGGGGAGCTGTTTTTT.

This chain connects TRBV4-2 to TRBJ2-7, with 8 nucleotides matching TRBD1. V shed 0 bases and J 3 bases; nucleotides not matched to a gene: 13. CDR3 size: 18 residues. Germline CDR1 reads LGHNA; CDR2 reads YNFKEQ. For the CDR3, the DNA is TGTGCCAGCAGCCAAGATTCAATAGGGACAGGAAGACTCTACGAGCAGTACTTC. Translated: CASSQDSIGTGRLYEQYF.

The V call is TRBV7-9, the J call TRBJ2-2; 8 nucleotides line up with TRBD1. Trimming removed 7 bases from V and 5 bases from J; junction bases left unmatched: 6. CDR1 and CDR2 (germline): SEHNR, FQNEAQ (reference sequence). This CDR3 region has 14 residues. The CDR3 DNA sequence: TGTGCCAGCACCAGACAGGGGTTAACCGGGGAGCTGTTTTTT. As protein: CASTRQGLTGELFF.

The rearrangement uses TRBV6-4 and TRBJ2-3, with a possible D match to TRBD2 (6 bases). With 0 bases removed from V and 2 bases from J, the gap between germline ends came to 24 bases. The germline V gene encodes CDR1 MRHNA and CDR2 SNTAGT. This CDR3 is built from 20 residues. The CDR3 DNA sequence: TGTGCCAGCAGTGACTCCGGGTTAGCGGTCTCCGGCAGGCCCACAGATACGCAGTATTTT. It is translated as CASSDSGLAVSGRPTDTQYF.

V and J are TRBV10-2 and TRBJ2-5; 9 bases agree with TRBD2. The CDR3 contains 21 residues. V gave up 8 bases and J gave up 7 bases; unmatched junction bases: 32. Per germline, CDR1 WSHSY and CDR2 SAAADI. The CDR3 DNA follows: TGCGCCAGCGGAGCGAGTGGGACTAGCTTAGGAACTCTGGAGACCTGGGGGACCCAGTACTTC. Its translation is CASGASGTSLGTLETWGTQYF.

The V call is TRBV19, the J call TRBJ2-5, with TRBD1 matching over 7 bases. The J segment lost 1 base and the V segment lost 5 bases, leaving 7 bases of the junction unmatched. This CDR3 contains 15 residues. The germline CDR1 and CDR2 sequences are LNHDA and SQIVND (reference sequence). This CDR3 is CASSAQYRGQETQYF. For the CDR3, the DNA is TGTGCCAGTAGTGCTCAATACAGGGGCCAAGAGACCCAGTACTTC.

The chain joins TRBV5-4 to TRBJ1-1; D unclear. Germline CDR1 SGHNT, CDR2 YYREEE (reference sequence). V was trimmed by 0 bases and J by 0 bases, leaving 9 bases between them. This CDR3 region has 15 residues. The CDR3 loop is CASSLAPGMNTEAFF. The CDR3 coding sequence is TGTGCCAGCAGCTTGGCCCCAGGAATGAACACTGAAGCTTTCTTT.

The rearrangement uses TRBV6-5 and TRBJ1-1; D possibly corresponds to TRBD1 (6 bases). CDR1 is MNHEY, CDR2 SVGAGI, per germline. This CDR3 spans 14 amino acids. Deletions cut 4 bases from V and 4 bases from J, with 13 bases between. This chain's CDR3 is CASSSRQAVTEAFF. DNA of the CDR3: TGTGCCAGCAGTTCCCGACAGGCGGTCACTGAAGCTTTCTTT.

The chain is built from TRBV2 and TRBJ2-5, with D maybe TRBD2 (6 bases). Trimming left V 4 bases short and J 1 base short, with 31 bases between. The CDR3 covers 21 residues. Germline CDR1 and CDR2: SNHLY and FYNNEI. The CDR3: CASSVRRWDSNQLNTQETQYF. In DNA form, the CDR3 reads TGTGCCAGCAGTGTGAGGAGATGGGACTCCAACCAGCTTAACACCCAAGAGACCCAGTACTTC.